The clone carrying this TCR beta chain appeared a few times. This entry is derived from a study of T-cell memory formation after mild COVID-19. Study-level background: In these data, TCR clusters were largely donor specific.

It was 5'RACE with constant-segment primers that produced the TCR alpha and TCR beta cDNA libraries, which carried sample barcodes and UMIs. TCRdb itself ran the 5' RACE reads through MiXCR, one entry per CDR3 protein. The table has hundreds of thousands of distinct CDR3 sequences, 15% to 20% seen once. The CDR3 is 15 amino acids. With 2 bases removed from V and 0 bases from J, the gap between germline ends came to 11 bases. Germline CDR1 ENHRY, CDR2 SYGVKD. The receptor was isolated from an adult woman who had mild COVID-19 (a few samples of this study predate the infection). Cell type and time point are not known. V is TRBV10-3 and J is TRBJ2-7; D is unclear. The material sequenced was PBMCs or a T cell subset sorted from them (not recorded which). The CDR3 DNA follows: TGTGCCATCAGTGAGGGTCCAGCTGTCTCCTACGAGCAGTACTTC. Translated, it gives CAISEGPAVSYEQYF.